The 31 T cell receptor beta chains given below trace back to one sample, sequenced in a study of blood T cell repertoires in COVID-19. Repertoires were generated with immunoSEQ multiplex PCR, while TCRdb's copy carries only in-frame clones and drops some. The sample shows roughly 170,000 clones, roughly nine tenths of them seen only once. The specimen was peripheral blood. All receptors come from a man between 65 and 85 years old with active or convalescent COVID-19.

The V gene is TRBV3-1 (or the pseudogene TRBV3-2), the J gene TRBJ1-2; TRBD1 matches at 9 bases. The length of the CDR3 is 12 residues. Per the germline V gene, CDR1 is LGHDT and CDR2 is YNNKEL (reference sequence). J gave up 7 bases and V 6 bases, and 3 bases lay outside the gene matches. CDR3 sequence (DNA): TGTGCCAGCAGTTCGACAGGGGGTGGCTACACCTTC. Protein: CASSSTGGGYTF.

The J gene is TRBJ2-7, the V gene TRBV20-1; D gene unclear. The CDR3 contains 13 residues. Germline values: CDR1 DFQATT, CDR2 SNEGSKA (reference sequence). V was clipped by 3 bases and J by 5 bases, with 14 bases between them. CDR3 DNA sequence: TGCAGTGCTAGTGTTAGTTCTAACCACGAGCAGTACTTC. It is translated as CSASVSSNHEQYF.

This CDR3 reads CASSPGATNEKLFF. In nucleotides, the CDR3 is TGTGCCAGCAGCCCCGGTGCAACTAATGAAAAACTGTTTTTT. The chain links TRBV11-2 to TRBJ1-4; D ambiguous. Germline values: CDR1 SGHAT, CDR2 FQNNGV. This CDR3 has 14 amino acids. Trimming shortened V by 5 bases and J by 0 bases, and 7 bases separated the two germline ends.

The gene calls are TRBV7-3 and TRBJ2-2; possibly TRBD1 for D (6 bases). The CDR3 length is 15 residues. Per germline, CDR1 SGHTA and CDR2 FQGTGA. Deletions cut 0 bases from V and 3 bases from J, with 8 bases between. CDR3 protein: CASSLTGHHTGELFF. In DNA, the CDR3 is TGTGCCAGCAGCTTAACGGGACACCACACCGGGGAGCTGTTTTTT.

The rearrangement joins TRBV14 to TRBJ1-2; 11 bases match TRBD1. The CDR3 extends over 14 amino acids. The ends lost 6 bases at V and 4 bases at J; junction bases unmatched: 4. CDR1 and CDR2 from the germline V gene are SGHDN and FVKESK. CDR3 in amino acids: CASSWGQGVYGYTF. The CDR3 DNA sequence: TGTGCCAGCAGTTGGGGACAGGGGGTCTATGGCTACACCTTC.

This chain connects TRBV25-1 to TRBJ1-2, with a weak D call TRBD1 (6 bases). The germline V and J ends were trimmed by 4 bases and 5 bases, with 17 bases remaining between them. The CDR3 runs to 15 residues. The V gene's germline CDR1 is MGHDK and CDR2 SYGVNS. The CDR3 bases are TGTGCCAGCAGTGGATTTCAGGGGTCGAAATATGGCTACACCTTC. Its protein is CASSGFQGSKYGYTF.

The CDR3 here is CASTDWGRPREKLFF. As DNA, the CDR3 is TGTGCCAGCACCGACTGGGGGAGGCCAAGGGAAAAACTGTTTTTT. The chain links TRBV11-2 to TRBJ1-4, with D possibly TRBD1 on 5 matching bases. Per germline, CDR1 SGHAT and CDR2 FQNNGV. V was trimmed by 7 bases and J by 8 bases, leaving 20 bases between them. The CDR3 is made up of 15 amino acids.

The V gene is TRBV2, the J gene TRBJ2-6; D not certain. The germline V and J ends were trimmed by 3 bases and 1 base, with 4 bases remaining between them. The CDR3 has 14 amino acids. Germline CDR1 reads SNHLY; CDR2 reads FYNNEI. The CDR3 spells CASSDRSGANVLTF. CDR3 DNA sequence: TGTGCCAGCAGTGACCGGTCTGGGGCCAACGTCCTGACTTTC.

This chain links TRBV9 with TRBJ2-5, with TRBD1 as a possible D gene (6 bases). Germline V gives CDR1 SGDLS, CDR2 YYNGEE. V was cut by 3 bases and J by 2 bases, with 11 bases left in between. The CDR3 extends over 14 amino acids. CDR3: CASSDRARQETQYF. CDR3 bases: TGTGCCAGCAGCGACAGGGCCCGACAAGAGACCCAGTACTTC.

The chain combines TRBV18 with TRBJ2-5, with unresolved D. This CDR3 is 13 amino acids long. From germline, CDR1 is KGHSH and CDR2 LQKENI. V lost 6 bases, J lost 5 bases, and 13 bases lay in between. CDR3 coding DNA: TGTGCCAGCTCGCTGCGAGGTGGGGAGACCCAGTACTTC. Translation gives CASSLRGGETQYF.

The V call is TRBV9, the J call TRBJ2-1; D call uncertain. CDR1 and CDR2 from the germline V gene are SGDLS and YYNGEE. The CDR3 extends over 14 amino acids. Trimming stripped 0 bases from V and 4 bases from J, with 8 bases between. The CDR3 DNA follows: TGTGCCAGCAGCGTAGTGGCTTCTTACAATGAGCAGTTCTTC. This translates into CASSVVASYNEQFF.

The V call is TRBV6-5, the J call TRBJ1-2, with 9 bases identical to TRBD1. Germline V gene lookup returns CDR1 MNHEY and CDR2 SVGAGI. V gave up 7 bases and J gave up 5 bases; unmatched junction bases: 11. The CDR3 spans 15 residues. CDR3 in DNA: TGTGCCAGCAAGGGGGACAGGGACGGACAGTATGGCTACACCTTC. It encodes CASKGDRDGQYGYTF.

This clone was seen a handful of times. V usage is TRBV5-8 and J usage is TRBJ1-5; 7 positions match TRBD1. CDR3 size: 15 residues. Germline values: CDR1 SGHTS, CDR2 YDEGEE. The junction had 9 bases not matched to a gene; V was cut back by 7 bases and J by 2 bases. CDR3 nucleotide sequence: TGTGCCAGCGGATACAGGGGAAGCGGCAATCAGCCCCAGCATTTT. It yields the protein CASGYRGSGNQPQHF.

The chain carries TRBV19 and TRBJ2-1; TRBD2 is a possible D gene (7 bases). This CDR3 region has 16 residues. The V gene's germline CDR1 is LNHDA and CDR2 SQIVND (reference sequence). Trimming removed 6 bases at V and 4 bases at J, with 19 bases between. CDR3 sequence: CASRPSGAGAYNEQFF. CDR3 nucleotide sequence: TGTGCCAGTAGACCCTCCGGGGCGGGGGCATACAATGAGCAGTTCTTC.

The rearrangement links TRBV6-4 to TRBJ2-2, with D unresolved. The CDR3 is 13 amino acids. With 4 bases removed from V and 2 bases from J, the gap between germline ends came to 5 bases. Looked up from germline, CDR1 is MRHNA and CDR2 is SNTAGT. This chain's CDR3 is CASSGANTGELFF. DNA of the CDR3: TGTGCCAGCAGTGGCGCAAACACCGGGGAGCTGTTTTTT.

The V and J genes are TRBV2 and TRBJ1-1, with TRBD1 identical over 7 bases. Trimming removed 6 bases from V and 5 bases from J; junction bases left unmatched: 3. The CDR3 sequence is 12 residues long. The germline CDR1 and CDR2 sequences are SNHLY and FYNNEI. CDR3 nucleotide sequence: TGTGCCAGCAGGGAGACAGGGACTGAAGCTTTCTTT. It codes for CASRETGTEAFF. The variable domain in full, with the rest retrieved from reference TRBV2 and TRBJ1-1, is EPEVTQTPSHQVTQMGQEVILRCVPISNHLYFYWYRQILGQKVEFLVSFYNNEISEKSEIFDDQFSVERPDGSNFTLKIRSTKLEDSAMYFCASRETGTEAFFGQGTRLTVV.

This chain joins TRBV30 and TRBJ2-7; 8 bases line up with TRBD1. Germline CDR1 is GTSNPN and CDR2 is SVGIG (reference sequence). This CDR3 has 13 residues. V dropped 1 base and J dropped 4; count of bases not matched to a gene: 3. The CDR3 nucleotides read TGTGCCTGGAGTGGGACAGGGACATACGAGCAGTACTTC. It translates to CAWSGTGTYEQYF.

The CDR3 sequence: CASSLTSSDSEQFF. Written as DNA, the CDR3 is TGTGCCAGCAGCTTAACGTCTAGCGACTCTGAGCAGTTCTTC. The chain links TRBV7-3 to TRBJ2-1; D is possibly TRBD2 (6 bases). The ends were cut back, 0 bases at V and 9 bases at J, with 12 bases in the middle. CDR1 SGHTA and CDR2 FQGTGA come from the germline V gene. The CDR3 consists of 14 residues.

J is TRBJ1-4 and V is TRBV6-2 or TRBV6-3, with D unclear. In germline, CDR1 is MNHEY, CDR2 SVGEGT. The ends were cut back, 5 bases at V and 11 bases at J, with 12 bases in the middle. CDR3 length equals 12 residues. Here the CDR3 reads CASSHPAGKLFF. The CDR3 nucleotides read TGTGCCAGCAGTCACCCTGCGGGTAAACTGTTTTTT.

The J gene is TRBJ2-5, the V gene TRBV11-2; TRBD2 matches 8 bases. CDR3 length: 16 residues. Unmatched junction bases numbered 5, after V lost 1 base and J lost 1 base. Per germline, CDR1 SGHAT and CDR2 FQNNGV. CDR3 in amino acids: CASSLVAGGIQETQYF. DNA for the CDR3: TGTGCCAGCAGCTTAGTCGCGGGAGGTATCCAAGAGACCCAGTACTTC. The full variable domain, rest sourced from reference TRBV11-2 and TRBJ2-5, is EAGVAQSPRYKIIEKRQSVAFWCNPISGHATLYWYQQILGQGPKLLIQFQNNGVVDDSQLPKDRFSAERLKGVDSTLKIQPAKLEDSAVYLCASSLVAGGIQETQYFGPGTRLLVL.

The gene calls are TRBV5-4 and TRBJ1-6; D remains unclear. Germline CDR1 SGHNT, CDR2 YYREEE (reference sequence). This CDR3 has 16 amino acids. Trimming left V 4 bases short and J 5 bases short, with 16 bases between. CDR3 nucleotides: TGTGCCAGCAGCCCGGGTCCTCCCCGGAATAATTCACCCCTCCACTTT. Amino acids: CASSPGPPRNNSPLHF. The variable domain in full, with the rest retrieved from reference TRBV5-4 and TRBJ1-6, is ETGVTQSPTHLIKTRGQQVTLRCSSQSGHNTVSWYQQALGQGPQFIFQYYREEENGRGNFPPRFSGLQFPNYSSELNVNALELDDSALYLCASSPGPPRNNSPLHFGNGTRLTVT.

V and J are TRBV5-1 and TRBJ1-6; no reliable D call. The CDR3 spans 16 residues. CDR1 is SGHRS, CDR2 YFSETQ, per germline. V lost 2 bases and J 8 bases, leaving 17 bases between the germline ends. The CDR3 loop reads CASSLRSALADSPLHF. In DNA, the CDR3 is TGCGCCAGCAGCTTACGAAGTGCCCTTGCGGATTCACCCCTCCACTTT.

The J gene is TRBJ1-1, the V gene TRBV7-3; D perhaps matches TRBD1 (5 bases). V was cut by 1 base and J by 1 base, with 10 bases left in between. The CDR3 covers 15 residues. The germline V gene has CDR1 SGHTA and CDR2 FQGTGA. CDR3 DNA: TGTGCCAGCAGCTTAAATATAGGGGAGAACACTGAAGCTTTCTTT. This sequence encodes CASSLNIGENTEAFF.

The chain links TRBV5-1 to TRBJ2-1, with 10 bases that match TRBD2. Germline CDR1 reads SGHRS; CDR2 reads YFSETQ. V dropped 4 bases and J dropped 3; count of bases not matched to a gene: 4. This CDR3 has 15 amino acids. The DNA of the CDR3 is TGCGCCAGCAGCCTCAGCGGGGGGGACTACAATGAGCAGTTCTTC. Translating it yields CASSLSGGDYNEQFF.

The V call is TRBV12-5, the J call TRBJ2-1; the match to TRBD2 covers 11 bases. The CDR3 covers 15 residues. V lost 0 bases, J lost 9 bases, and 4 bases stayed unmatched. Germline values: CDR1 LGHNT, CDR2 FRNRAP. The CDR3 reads CASGLVLAGAGEQFF. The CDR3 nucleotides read TGTGCTAGTGGTTTGGTACTAGCGGGAGCCGGTGAGCAGTTCTTC.

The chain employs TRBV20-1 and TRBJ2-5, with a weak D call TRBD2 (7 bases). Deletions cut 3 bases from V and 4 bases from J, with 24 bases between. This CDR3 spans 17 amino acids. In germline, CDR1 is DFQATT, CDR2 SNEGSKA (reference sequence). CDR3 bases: TGCAGTGCTAGTCCAAGGGGGGGGCAAACCCGGAGAGAGACCCAGTACTTC. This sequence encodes CSASPRGGQTRRETQYF.

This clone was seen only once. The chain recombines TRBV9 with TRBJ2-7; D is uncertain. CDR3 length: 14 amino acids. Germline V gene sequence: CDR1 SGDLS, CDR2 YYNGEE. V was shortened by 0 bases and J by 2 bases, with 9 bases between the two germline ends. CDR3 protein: CASSVAVGPYEQYF. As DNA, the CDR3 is TGTGCCAGCAGCGTAGCGGTGGGCCCCTACGAGCAGTACTTC.

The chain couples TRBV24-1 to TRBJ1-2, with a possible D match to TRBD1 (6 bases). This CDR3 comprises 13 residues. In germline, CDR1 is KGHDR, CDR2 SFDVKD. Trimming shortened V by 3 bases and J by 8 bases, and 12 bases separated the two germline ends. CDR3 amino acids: CATSDPTGKGYTF. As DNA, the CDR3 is TGTGCCACCAGTGATCCGACAGGAAAGGGCTACACCTTC.

For the CDR3, the DNA is TGTGCCAGTACAACCCGGGACACGAACACCGGGGAGCTGTTTTTT. It encodes CASTTRDTNTGELFF. J is TRBJ2-2 and V is TRBV19, with D perhaps matching TRBD1 (6 bases). CDR1 is LNHDA and CDR2 is SQIVND in the germline V gene (reference sequence). V gave up 7 bases and J gave up 0 bases, with 12 bases separating them. CDR3 length equals 15 residues.

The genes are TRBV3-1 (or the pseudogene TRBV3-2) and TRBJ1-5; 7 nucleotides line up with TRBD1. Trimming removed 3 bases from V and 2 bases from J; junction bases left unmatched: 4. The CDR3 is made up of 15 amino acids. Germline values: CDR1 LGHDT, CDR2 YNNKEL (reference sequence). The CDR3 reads CASSHTDRGNQPQHF. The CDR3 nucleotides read TGTGCCAGCAGCCACACCGACAGGGGCAATCAGCCCCAGCATTTT.

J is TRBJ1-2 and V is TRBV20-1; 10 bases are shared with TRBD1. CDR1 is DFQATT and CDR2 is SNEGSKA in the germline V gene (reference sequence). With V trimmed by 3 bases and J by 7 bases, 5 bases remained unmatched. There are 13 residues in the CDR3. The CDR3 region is CSASRDRGVGYTF. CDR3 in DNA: TGCAGTGCTAGTCGGGACAGGGGTGTTGGCTACACCTTC.